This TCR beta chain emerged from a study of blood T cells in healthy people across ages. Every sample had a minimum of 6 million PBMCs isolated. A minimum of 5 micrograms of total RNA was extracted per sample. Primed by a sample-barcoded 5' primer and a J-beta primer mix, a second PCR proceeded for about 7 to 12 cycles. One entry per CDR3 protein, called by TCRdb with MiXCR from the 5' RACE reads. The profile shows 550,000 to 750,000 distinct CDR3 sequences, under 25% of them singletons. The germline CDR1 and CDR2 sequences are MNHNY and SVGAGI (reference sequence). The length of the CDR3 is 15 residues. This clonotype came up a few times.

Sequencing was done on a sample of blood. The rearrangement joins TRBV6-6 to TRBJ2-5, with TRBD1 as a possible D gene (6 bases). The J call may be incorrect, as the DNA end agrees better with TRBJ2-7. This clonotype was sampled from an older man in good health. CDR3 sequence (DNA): TGTGCCAGCAGAGACGGACAGACAAAAGACTACGAGCAGTACTTC. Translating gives CASRDGQTKDYEQYF.